This T cell receptor (beta chain) was identified during a study of blood T cell repertoires in COVID-19. Method: immunoSEQ multiplex PCR; TCRdb's copy keeps in-frame clones and lacks some. The profile shows 200,000 to 250,000 clones, 80% to 90% of them singletons. V trimming: 4 bases; J trimming: 5 bases; junction bases outside the gene matches: 5. Germline V lookup: CDR1 LGHDT, CDR2 YNNKEL (reference sequence). The CDR3 has 13 amino acids. The chain joins TRBV3-1 (or the pseudogene TRBV3-2) to TRBJ2-7, with TRBD1 matching 7 bases. The sequenced sample was PBMCs or T cells enriched from blood (not recorded which). The clonotype originates from a man aged 35-49 years who had recovered from COVID-19. The CDR3 spells CASSLGQRNEQYF. The CDR3 region has the DNA TGTGCCAGCAGCCTGGGACAGAGGAACGAGCAGTACTTC.